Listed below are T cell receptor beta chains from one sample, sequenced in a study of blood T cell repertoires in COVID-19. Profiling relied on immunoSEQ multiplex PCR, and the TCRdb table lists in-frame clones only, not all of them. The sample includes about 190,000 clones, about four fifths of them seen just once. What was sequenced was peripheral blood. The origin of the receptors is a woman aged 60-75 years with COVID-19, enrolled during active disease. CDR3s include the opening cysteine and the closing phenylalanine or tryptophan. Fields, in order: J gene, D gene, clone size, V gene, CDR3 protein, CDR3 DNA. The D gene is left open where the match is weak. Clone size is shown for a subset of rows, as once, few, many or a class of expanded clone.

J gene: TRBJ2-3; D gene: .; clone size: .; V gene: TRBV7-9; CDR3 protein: CASSPGETATDTQYF; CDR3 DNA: TGTGCCAGCAGCCCAGGGGAGACAGCCACAGATACGCAGTATTTT
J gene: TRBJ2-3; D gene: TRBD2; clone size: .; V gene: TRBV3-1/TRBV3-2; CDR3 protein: CASSPGLAATDTQYF; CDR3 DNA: TGTGCCAGCAGCCCGGGACTAGCGGCGACAGATACGCAGTATTTT
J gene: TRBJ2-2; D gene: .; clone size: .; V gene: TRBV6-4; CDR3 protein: CASSVYSANTGELFF; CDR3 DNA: TGTGCCAGCAGTGTATATAGCGCGAACACCGGGGAGCTGTTTTTT
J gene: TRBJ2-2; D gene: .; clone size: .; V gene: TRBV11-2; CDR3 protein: CASSLGATGTGELFF; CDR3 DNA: TGTGCCAGCAGTTTGGGGGCCACAGGCACCGGGGAGCTGTTTTTT
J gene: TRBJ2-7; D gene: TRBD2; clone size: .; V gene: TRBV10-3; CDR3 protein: CATLRGTSGISPSEQYF; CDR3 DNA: TGTGCCACACTACGCGGGACTAGCGGGATCAGTCCCTCCGAGCAGTACTTC
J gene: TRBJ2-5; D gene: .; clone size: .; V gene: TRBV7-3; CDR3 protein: CASSAERSQETQYF; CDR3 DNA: TGTGCCAGCAGCGCCGAGAGGTCCCAAGAGACCCAGTACTTC
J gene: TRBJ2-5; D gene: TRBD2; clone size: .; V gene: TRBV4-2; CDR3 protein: CASSQGTSRETQYF; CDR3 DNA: TGTGCCAGCAGCCAGGGGACTAGCCGAGAGACCCAGTACTTC
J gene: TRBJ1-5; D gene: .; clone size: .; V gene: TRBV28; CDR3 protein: CASSSAGGSNQPQHF; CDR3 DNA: TGTGCCAGCAGTAGCGCCGGGGGGAGCAATCAGCCCCAGCATTTT
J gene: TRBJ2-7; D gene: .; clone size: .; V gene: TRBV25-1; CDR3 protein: CASSEAPGHYEQYF; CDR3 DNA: TGTGCCAGCAGTGAAGCCCCCGGTCACTACGAGCAGTACTTC
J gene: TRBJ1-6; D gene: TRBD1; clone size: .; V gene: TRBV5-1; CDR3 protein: CASSSRPGTADSPLHF; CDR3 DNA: TGCGCCAGCAGCTCGAGGCCCGGGACAGCGGACTCACCCCTCCACTTT
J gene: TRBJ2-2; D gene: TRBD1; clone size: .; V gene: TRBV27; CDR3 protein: CASKGLGGSGELFF; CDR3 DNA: TGTGCCAGCAAAGGTTTAGGGGGCTCCGGGGAGCTGTTTTTT
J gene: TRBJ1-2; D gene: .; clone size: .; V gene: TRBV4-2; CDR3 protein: CASSQPRGTGYGYTF; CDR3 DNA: TGTGCCAGCAGCCAACCCCGCGGAACAGGCTATGGCTACACCTTC
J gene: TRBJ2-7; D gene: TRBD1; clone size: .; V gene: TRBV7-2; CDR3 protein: CASSLWGRGHSFYSYEQYF; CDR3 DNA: TGTGCCAGCAGCTTATGGGGCAGGGGGCACAGCTTCTACTCCTACGAGCAGTACTTC
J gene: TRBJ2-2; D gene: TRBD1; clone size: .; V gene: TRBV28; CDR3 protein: CASSQFDRDTGELFF; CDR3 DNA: TGTGCCAGCAGTCAATTCGACAGGGACACCGGGGAGCTGTTTTTT
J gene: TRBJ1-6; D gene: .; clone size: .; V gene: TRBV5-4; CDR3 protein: CASSLGQYPNSPLHF; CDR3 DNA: TGTGCCAGCAGCTTGGGTCAGTACCCTAATTCACCCCTCCACTTT
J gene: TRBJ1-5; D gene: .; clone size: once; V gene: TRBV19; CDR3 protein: CATVGGNSNQPQHF; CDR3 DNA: TGTGCCACCGTCGGGGGGAATAGCAATCAGCCCCAGCATTTT
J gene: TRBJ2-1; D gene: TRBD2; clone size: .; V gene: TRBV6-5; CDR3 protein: CASGRSGVAHNEQFF; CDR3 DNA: TGTGCCAGCGGCCGTAGCGGGGTGGCTCACAATGAGCAGTTCTTC
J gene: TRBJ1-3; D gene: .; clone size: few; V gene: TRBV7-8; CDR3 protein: CASSLGPGLSGNTIYF; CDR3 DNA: TGTGCCAGCAGCTTAGGCCCAGGCCTCTCTGGAAACACCATATATTTT
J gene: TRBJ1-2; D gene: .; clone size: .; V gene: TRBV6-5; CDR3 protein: CASSLDQGNYGYTF; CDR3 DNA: TGTGCCAGCAGTTTAGATCAGGGTAACTATGGCTACACCTTC
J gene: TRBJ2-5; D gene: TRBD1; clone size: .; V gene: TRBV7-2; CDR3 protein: CASRPGQGVSPRPQYF; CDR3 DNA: TGTGCCAGCAGACCGGGACAGGGAGTATCACCGAGACCCCAGTACTTC
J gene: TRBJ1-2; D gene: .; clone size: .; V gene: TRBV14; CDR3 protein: CASSQFQGDGYTF; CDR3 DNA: TGTGCCAGCAGCCAATTCCAGGGCGACGGCTACACCTTC
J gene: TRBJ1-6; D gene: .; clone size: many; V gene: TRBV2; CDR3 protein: CASIVGQNNSPLHF; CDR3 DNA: TGTGCCAGCATAGTAGGACAGAATAATTCACCCCTCCACTTT
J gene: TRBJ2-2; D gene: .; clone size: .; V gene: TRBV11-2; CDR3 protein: CASSLVPGRSGELFF; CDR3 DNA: TGTGCCAGCAGCCTAGTCCCGGGGAGGTCCGGGGAGCTGTTTTTT
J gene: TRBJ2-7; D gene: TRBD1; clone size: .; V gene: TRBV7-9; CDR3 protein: CASSLALGRGSDEQYF; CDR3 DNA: TGTGCCAGCAGCTTAGCGCTGGGCAGGGGGTCGGACGAGCAGTACTTC
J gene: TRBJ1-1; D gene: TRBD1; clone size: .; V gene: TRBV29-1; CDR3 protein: CSVEQGANTEAFF; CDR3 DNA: TGCAGCGTAGAACAGGGGGCTAACACTGAAGCTTTCTTT
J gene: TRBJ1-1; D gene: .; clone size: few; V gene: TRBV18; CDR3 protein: CASSRNDKGTEAFF; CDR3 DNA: TGTGCCAGCTCACGTAACGACAAAGGTACTGAAGCTTTCTTT
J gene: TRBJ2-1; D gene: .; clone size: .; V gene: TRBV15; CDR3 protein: CATSRDSSSYNEQFF; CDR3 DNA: TGTGCCACCAGCAGAGACTCGAGCTCCTACAATGAGCAGTTCTTC
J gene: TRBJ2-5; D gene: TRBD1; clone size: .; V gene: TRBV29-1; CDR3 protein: CSVVQPGGRETQYF; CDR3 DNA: TGCAGCGTTGTTCAACCAGGGGGAAGAGAGACCCAGTACTTC
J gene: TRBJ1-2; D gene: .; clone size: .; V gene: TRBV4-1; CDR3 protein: CASSPQGRVYGYTF; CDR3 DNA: TGCGCCAGCAGCCCCCAGGGGCGTGTCTATGGCTACACCTTC